Listed below are T cell receptor beta chains from one sample, sequenced in a study of T cells in Graves' hyperthyroidism and ophthalmopathy. One entry per CDR3 protein, called by TCRdb with MiXCR from the multiplex PCR reads. The profile shows about 520,000 distinct CDR3 sequences, approximately 25% of them singletons. The specimen was blood. Every receptor here comes from a woman aged 30 to 39 with Graves' ophthalmopathy. The CDR3 runs from the conserved cysteine through the conserved F or W. A D gene is named only where the DNA matches it firmly. Rows give clone size only sometimes, using once, few, many, or a class for an expanded clone.

>TRBJ1-5|.|few|TRBV7-8
TGTGCCAGCAGCTTAGCAAGGGTAGGGAATCAGCCCCAGCATTTT
CASSLARVGNQPQHF
>TRBJ2-6|.|many|TRBV24-1
TGTGCCACCAGTGAACCAATAGCCTCTGGGGCCAACGTCCTGACTTTC
CATSEPIASGANVLTF
>TRBJ2-5|.|.|TRBV28
TGTGCCAGCAGTTTCCCTCGGCGGCAAGAGACCCAGTACTTC
CASSFPRRQETQYF
>TRBJ1-2|.|many|TRBV5-4
TGTGCCAGCAGCTACGAGAATGATGGCTACACCTTC
CASSYENDGYTF
>TRBJ1-2|TRBD1|many|TRBV10-3
TGTGCCATCAGTGGGGACAGGGGTTTCGATGGCTACACCTTC
CAISGDRGFDGYTF
>TRBJ1-5|.|many|TRBV15
TGTGCCACCAGCATGGGGGGAGGTCATCAGCCCCAGCATTTT
CATSMGGGHQPQHF
>TRBJ2-5|TRBD1|.|TRBV28
TGTGCCAGCAGTCGGGGCCGGACAGGGGCAGAGACCCAGTACTTC
CASSRGRTGAETQYF
>TRBJ1-1|TRBD1|many|TRBV6-1
TGTGCCAGCAGGAAAAAAAGCTATTCCGGGACAGCGAACACTGAAGCTTTCTTT
CASRKKSYSGTANTEAFF
>TRBJ2-7|TRBD1|many|TRBV9
TGTGCCAGCAGCCTTGGACAGGGTTGGAGCTACGAGCAGTACTTC
CASSLGQGWSYEQYF
>TRBJ1-3|.|.|TRBV9
TGTGCCAGCAGCGCACGTAACAGGGACGGTGGAAACACCATATATTTT
CASSARNRDGGNTIYF
>TRBJ1-2|TRBD1|few|TRBV14
TGTGCCAGCAGCCAAAAGTTTGGGACAGGAAACTATGGCTACACCTTC
CASSQKFGTGNYGYTF
>TRBJ2-5|.|.|TRBV6-1
TGTGCCAGCAGTGAAGCGGAGGGGACCCAGTACTTC
CASSEAEGTQYF
>TRBJ2-4|TRBD2|.|TRBV20-1
TGCAGTGCGAAGGGGGTCAGCGGGGGGGCCGGGGCCAAAAACATTCAGTACTTC
CSAKGVSGGAGAKNIQYF
>TRBJ1-1|.|.|TRBV24-1
TGTGCCACCAGTGATTTTCGGGGCACTGAAGCTTTCTTT
CATSDFRGTEAFF
>TRBJ1-1|.|few|TRBV3-1
TGTGCCAGCAGCCAAGAAGATCGGTACACTGAAGCTTTCTTT
CASSQEDRYTEAFF
>TRBJ1-5|.|.|TRBV7-8
TGTGCCAGCAGCTGGGCGGGCCTCGATCAGCCCCAGCATTTT
CASSWAGLDQPQHF
>TRBJ2-7|.|.|TRBV6-5
TGTGCCAGCAGTTACTCCCCAGATTCCAAAGACTCGTACTTC
CASSYSPDSKDSYF
>TRBJ2-5|.|many|TRBV12-3/TRBV12-4
TGTGCCAGCAGTTTCAGCGGCTTCCAAGAGACCCAGTACTTC
CASSFSGFQETQYF
>TRBJ2-5|.|.|TRBV7-2
TGTGCCAGCAGCTTAGCGCGGCCAGGGCCAGAGACCCAGTACTTC
CASSLARPGPETQYF
>TRBJ1-5|TRBD1|.|TRBV28
TGTGCCAGCATCCCGGGACAGGGGGCGTTTGAGCCCCAGCATTTT
CASIPGQGAFEPQHF
>TRBJ2-6|.|.|TRBV6-2/TRBV6-3
TGTGCCAGCAGCATCGATCCTGGGGCCAACGTCCTGACTTTC
CASSIDPGANVLTF
>TRBJ2-7|.|many|TRBV6-5
TGTGCCAGCAGGAGACAGAGCCTCTCCTACGAGCAGTACTTC
CASRRQSLSYEQYF
>TRBJ1-2|TRBD1|many|TRBV12-3/TRBV12-4
TGTGCCAGCAGTTTCAACACAGGGGATAGCTACACCTTC
CASSFNTGDSYTF
>TRBJ2-5|TRBD2|.|TRBV20-1
TGCAGTGCTGCTCAGGGAGGGGAGACCCAGTACTTC
CSAAQGGETQYF
>TRBJ2-2|TRBD2|.|TRBV12-3/TRBV12-4
TGTGCCAGCAGTCAAAGACTAGCGGGAGCCGTCGGGGAGCTGTTTTTT
CASSQRLAGAVGELFF
>TRBJ2-5|.|few|TRBV15
TGTGCCACCAGCAAACCTGGGAAAGGCAGAGAAGAGACCCAGTACTTC
CATSKPGKGREETQYF
>TRBJ2-2|.|many|TRBV29-1
TGCAGCGTTGAAGACAGGTACACCGGGGAGCTGTTTTTT
CSVEDRYTGELFF
>TRBJ1-1|.|.|TRBV28
TGTGCCAGCACCTCAGGGGCGGGGGACACTGAAGCTTTCTTT
CASTSGAGDTEAFF
>TRBJ2-6|.|few|TRBV12-3/TRBV12-4
TGTGCCAGCAGTACACTTAGGGATGAGGCCAACGTCCTGACTTTC
CASSTLRDEANVLTF
>TRBJ2-5|.|many|TRBV28
TGTGCCAGCAGTTTAGGGGGTTTGTTGAGGCATGCGACTACCCAAGAGACCCAGTACTTC
CASSLGGLLRHATTQETQYF
>TRBJ2-5|.|.|TRBV7-2
TGTGCCAGCAGCTACGACAGATACCAAGAGACCCAGTACTTC
CASSYDRYQETQYF
>TRBJ2-6|.|many|TRBV2
TGTGCCAGCAGGAGGCTCCCCGGGGCCAACGTCCTGACTTTC
CASRRLPGANVLTF
>TRBJ1-6|.|.|TRBV5-6
TGTGCCAGCAGCTTGAAAGGGGATTCACCCCTCCACTTT
CASSLKGDSPLHF
>TRBJ1-1|.|many|TRBV5-5
TGTGCCAGCAGCTTCGGTTCGAGCACTGAAGCTTTCTTT
CASSFGSSTEAFF
>TRBJ2-1|TRBD2|.|TRBV20-1
TGCAGTGCTCCTCTTTATAGCGGGGTTAGCTCCTACAATGAGCAGTTCTTC
CSAPLYSGVSSYNEQFF
>TRBJ2-5|TRBD1|few|TRBV7-8
TGTGCCAGCAGCACCGGACAGGGAATTGGGACCAAGTACTTC
CASSTGQGIGTKYF
>TRBJ2-7|.|many|TRBV12-3/TRBV12-4
TGTGCCAGCAGTTTCCGGACACCCTACGAGCAGTACTTC
CASSFRTPYEQYF
>TRBJ1-2|TRBD1|many|TRBV20-1
TGCAGTGCTAGTCCAGGGGGATACTATGGCTACACCTTC
CSASPGGYYGYTF
>TRBJ2-7|.|.|TRBV6-1
TGTGCCAGCAATCCAGCAGCAGGGGGGGTTCCCTACGAGCAGTACTTC
CASNPAAGGVPYEQYF
>TRBJ1-2|.|.|TRBV20-1
TGCAGTGCTAGCCCAAGTAATACCAAACTTAACTATGGCTACACCTTC
CSASPSNTKLNYGYTF
>TRBJ1-1|.|many|TRBV10-3
TGTGCCATCAGTTTAGTGGGAAACACTGAAGCTTTCTTT
CAISLVGNTEAFF
>TRBJ1-1|.|.|TRBV6-5
TGTGCCAGCAGTTACGGGATGACATTGATGAACACTGAAGCTTTCTTT
CASSYGMTLMNTEAFF
>TRBJ2-5|TRBD1|.|TRBV19
TGTGCCAGCCGGGACAGGGTGGAGGAGACCCAGTACTTC
CASRDRVEETQYF
>TRBJ1-2|TRBD1|.|TRBV7-2
TGTGCCAGCAGCTTAGGACAGGGCGTTAACTATGGCTACACCTTC
CASSLGQGVNYGYTF
>TRBJ2-5|TRBD2|.|TRBV12-3/TRBV12-4
TGTGCCAGCAGTTTAGTAGCGGGAGACGACGAGACCCAGTACTTC
CASSLVAGDDETQYF
>TRBJ2-6|.|many|TRBV20-1
TGCAGTGCTGCCAGCTCTGGGGCCAACGTCCTGACTTTC
CSAASSGANVLTF